What follows describes a single TCR beta chain. Its antigen is not known. Amplification used 60 Vbeta primers and 13 Jbeta primers. TCRdb's table, derived via immunoSEQ multiplex PCR, lists solely in-frame clones and lacks some. The sample has 100,000 or so clones, 67% seen once. The entry originates in a study of cytomegalovirus exposure and HLA in healthy donors. Study context: There were under 130 million unique TCR beta sequences, drawn from 150 million to 200 million T cells, in an earlier analysis.

The germline V gene has CDR1 MNHNY and CDR2 SVGAGI (reference sequence). The CDR3 has 12 residues. V lost 6 bases to trimming and J lost 7 bases, with 9 bases between them. Overall study findings and caveats: DRB1 had the most TCR associations and HLA-C the fewest, a later analysis found, with rates varying by HLA locus.

The chain is built from TRBV6-6 and TRBJ1-4, with D maybe TRBD1 (6 bases). The sample was PBMCs. The sequence derives from a man aged 25-45 years in good health and CMV-seronegative. DNA of the CDR3: TGTGCCAGCAGAAGGGGGGGTGAAAAACTGTTTTTT. Translated, it gives CASRRGGEKLFF.